Described below is a single T cell receptor (beta chain) sequence and its context. What it binds is unknown. Measured with immunoSEQ multiplex PCR; TCRdb has only the in-frame clones, and not every one. This table holds roughly 34,000 clones, around 90% found once. The V gene's germline CDR1 is SGHRS and CDR2 YFSETQ. The CDR3 has 13 residues. V was clipped by 3 bases and J by 5 bases; unmatched bases: 1. This entry belongs to a study of regulatory dendritic cells for organ transplantation. The study, taken as a whole, reports: Considerable individual heterogeneity was seen in alloreactive memory CD8+ T cells. The most alloreactive TCR clonotypes were found in resting memory CD8+ cells.

Sequencing was carried out using naive CD4+ T cells from blood. Specified subset: CD45RA+ naive T cells. The chain has TRBV5-1 and TRBJ2-5, with 10 bases aligning to TRBD1. This sequence was found in a human donor in good health. The CDR3 loop reads CASSWDRGETQYF. CDR3 bases: TGCGCCAGCAGCTGGGACAGGGGTGAGACCCAGTACTTC.